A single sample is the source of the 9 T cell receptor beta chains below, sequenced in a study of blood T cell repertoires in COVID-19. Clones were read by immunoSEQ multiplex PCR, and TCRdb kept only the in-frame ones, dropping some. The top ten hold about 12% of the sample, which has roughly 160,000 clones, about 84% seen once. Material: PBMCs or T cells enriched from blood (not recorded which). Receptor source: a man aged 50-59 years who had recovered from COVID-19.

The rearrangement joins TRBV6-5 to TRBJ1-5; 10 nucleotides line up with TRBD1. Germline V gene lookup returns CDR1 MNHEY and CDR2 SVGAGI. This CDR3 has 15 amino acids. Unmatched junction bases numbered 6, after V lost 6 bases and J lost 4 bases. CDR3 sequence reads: CASSATGGRNQPQHF. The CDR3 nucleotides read TGTGCCAGCAGCGCGACAGGGGGCCGAAATCAGCCCCAGCATTTT.

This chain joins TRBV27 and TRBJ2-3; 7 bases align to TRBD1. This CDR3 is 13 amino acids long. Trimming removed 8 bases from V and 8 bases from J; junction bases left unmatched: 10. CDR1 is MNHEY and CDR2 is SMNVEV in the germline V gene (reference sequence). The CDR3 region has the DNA TGTGCCAGCCAAGACAGGGCAGAGGGTACGCAGTATTTT. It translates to CASQDRAEGTQYF.

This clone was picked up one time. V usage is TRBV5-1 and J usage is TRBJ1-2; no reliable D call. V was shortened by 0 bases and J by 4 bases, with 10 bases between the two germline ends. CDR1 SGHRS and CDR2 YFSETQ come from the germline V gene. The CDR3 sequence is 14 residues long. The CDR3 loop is CASSLAPRTYGYTF. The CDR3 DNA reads TGCGCCAGCAGCTTGGCCCCCAGAACCTATGGCTACACCTTC.

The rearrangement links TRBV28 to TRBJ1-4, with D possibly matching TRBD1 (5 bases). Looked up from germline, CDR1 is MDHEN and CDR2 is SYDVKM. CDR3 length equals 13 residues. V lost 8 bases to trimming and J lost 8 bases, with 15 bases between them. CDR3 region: CASCQRGYEKLFF. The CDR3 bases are TGTGCCAGCTGCCAAAGGGGATACGAAAAACTGTTTTTT.

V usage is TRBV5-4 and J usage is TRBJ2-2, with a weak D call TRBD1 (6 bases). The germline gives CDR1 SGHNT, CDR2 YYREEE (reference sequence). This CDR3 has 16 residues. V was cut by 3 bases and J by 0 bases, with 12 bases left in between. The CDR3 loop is CASSSMDRSNTGELFF. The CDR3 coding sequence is TGTGCCAGCAGCTCCATGGACAGATCGAACACCGGGGAGCTGTTTTTT.

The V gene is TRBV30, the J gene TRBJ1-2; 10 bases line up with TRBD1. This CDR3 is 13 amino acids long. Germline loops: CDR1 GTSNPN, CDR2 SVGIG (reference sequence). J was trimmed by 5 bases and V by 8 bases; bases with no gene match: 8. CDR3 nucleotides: TGTGCCAGCGGACAGGGGGTGGCGTATGGCTACACCTTC. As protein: CASGQGVAYGYTF.

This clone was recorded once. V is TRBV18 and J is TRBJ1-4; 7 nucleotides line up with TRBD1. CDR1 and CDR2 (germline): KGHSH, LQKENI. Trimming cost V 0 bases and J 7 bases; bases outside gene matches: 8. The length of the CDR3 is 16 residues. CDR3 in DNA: TGTGCCAGCTCACCACCTGGAACAGGGGAAGGTGAAAAACTGTTTTTT. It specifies CASSPPGTGEGEKLFF.

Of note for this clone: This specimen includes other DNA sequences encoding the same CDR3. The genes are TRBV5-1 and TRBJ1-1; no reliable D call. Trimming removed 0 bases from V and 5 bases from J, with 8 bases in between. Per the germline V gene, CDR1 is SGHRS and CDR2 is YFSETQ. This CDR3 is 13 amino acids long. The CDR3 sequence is CASSLGSGTEAFF. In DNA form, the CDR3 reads TGCGCCAGCAGCTTGGGGTCGGGGACTGAAGCTTTCTTT.

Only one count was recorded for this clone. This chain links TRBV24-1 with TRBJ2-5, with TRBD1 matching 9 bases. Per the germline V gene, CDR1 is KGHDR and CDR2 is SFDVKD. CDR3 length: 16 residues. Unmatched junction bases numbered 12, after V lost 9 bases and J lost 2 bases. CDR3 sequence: CATEYKGQGRQETQYF. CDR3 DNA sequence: TGTGCCACCGAATACAAGGGACAGGGCAGACAAGAGACCCAGTACTTC.